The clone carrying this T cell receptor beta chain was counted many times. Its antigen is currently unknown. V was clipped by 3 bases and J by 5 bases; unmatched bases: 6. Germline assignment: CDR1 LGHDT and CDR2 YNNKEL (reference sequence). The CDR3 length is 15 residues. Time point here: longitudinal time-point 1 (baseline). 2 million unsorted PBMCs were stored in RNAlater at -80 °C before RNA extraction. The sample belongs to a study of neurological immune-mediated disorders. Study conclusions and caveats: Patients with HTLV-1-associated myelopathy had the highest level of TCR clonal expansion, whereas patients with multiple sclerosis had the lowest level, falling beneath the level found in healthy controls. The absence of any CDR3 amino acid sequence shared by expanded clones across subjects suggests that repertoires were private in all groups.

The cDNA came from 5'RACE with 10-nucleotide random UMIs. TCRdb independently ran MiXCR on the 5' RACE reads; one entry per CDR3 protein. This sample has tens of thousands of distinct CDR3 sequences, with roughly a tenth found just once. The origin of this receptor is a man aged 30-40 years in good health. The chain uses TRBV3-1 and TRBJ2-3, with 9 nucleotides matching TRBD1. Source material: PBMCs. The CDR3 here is CASSHRTGAGDTQYF. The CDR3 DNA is TGTGCCAGCAGCCATAGGACAGGGGCCGGAGATACGCAGTATTTT.